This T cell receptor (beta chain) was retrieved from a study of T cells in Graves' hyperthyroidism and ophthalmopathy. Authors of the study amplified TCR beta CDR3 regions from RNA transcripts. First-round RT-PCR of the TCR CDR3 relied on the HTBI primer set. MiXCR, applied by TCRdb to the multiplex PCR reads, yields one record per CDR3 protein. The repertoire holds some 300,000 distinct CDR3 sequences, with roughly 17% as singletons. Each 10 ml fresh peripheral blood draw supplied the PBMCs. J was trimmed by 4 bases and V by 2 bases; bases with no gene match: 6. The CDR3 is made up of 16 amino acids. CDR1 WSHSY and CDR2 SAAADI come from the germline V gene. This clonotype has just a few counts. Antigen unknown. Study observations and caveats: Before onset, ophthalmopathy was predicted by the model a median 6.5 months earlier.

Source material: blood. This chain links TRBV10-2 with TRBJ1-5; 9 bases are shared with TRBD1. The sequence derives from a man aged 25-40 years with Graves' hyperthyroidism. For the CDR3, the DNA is TGCGCCAGCAGTGAGGCGATGACAGGGGGTAATCAGCCCCAGCATTTT. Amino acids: CASSEAMTGGNQPQHF.